The next 12 T cell receptor beta chains were all read from a single sample in a study of blood T cell repertoires in COVID-19. TCRdb's table, derived via immunoSEQ multiplex PCR, lists solely in-frame clones and lacks some. The sample gives 100,000 or so clones, about 81% of which show up once; approximately 13% is in the top ten. Material: peripheral blood. Receptor source: a human donor in a cohort sampled during active COVID-19.

The chain links TRBV4-2 to TRBJ1-6; D is undetermined. Germline values: CDR1 LGHNA, CDR2 YNFKEQ. V lost 0 bases to trimming and J lost 0 bases, with 6 bases between them. This CDR3 has 16 residues. The CDR3 region has the DNA TGTGCCAGCAGCCAAGATTTGAGCTCCTATAATTCACCCCTCCACTTT. Translated, it gives CASSQDLSSYNSPLHF.

This clone showed up just a few times. The CDR3 region is CASSYQNTGELFF. CDR3 coding DNA: TGTGCCAGCAGTTATCAAAACACCGGGGAGCTGTTTTTT. V is TRBV27 and J is TRBJ2-2, with D unclear. Germline assignment: CDR1 MNHEY and CDR2 SMNVEV (reference sequence). The CDR3 has 13 amino acids. V lost 4 bases and J lost 2, with 5 bases in between.

There are a few counts of this clone. The rearrangement joins TRBV3-1 (or the pseudogene TRBV3-2) to TRBJ1-2, with D possibly TRBD1 on 5 matching bases. V was shortened by 4 bases and J by 4 bases, with 13 bases between the two germline ends. Per the germline V gene, CDR1 is LGHDT and CDR2 is YNNKEL (reference sequence). The CDR3 consists of 14 residues. The CDR3 region is CASSPLQGRYGYTF. For the CDR3, the DNA is TGTGCCAGCAGCCCCCTTCAGGGTCGCTATGGCTACACCTTC.

Regarding this clone: Other DNA sequences in the same sample also yield this CDR3. CDR3 bases: TGTGCCAGCAGCTCAGGGGGATCTAACTATGGCTACACCTTC. It specifies CASSSGGSNYGYTF. The chain recombines TRBV28 with TRBJ1-2; TRBD1 agrees at 7 bases. V gave up 6 bases and J gave up 0 bases; unmatched junction bases: 4. CDR1 is MDHEN, CDR2 SYDVKM, per germline. This CDR3 has 14 amino acids.

The V gene is TRBV3-1 (or the pseudogene TRBV3-2), the J gene TRBJ2-7; TRBD2 matches 7 bases. The CDR3 is 14 amino acids. With 5 bases clipped from V and 0 bases from J, the junction kept 4 bases outside the gene matches. Germline CDR1 and CDR2: LGHDT and YNNKEL (reference sequence). The CDR3 DNA follows: TGTGCCAGCAGCGAGGGCGGGGGCTCCTACGAGCAGTACTTC. Protein: CASSEGGGSYEQYF.

The genes are TRBV4-3 and TRBJ1-4; D gene uncertain. This CDR3 region has 16 residues. Germline values: CDR1 LGHNA, CDR2 YSLEER. Trimming stripped 3 bases from V and 3 bases from J, with 14 bases between. CDR3: CASSHLPGSSNEKLFF. The CDR3, as DNA: TGCGCCAGCAGCCACCTCCCCGGGAGTTCTAATGAAAAACTGTTTTTT.

The V call is TRBV18, the J call TRBJ1-1; 7 nucleotides agree with TRBD1. Looked up from germline, CDR1 is KGHSH and CDR2 is LQKENI. The CDR3 is 13 residues long. V was clipped by 6 bases and J by 3 bases; unmatched bases: 4. CDR3 nucleotides: TGTGCCAGCTCCCGCGGGACAGACACTGAAGCTTTCTTT. Amino acids: CASSRGTDTEAFF.

This clone was seen a few times. The genes are TRBV19 and TRBJ1-6, with D perhaps TRBD1 (5 bases). V dropped 3 bases and J dropped 7 bases, with 13 bases sitting between them. Germline CDR1 and CDR2: LNHDA and SQIVND (reference sequence). The CDR3 extends over 15 amino acids. CDR3 sequence reads: CASSMGRAGNSPLHF. CDR3 sequence (DNA): TGTGCCAGTAGTATGGGCAGGGCAGGGAATTCACCCCTCCACTTT. Supplemented by reference TRBV19 and TRBJ1-6, the full variable domain reads DGGITQSPKYLFRKEGQNVTLSCEQNLNHDAMYWYRQDPGQGLRLIYYSQIVNDFQKGDIAEGYSVSREKKESFPLTVTSAQKNPTAFYLCASSMGRAGNSPLHFGNGTRLTVT.

The chain couples TRBV3-1 (or the pseudogene TRBV3-2) to TRBJ1-5, with 7 bases that match TRBD1. The CDR3 spans 15 residues. V lost 3 bases and J lost 7; bases outside the gene matches: 9. CDR1 and CDR2 (germline): LGHDT, YNNKEL (reference sequence). Here the CDR3 DNA reads TGTGCCAGCAGCCAGAGACAGGGCCTTTGGCAGCCCCAGCATTTT. Its translation: CASSQRQGLWQPQHF.

This chain links TRBV6-6 with TRBJ2-6; 10 positions match TRBD1. Germline V gene lookup returns CDR1 MNHNY and CDR2 SVGAGI (reference sequence). The CDR3 loop spans 17 amino acids. J lost 1 base, V lost 6 bases, and 6 bases had no gene match. The CDR3 sequence is CASSRQGALSGANVLTF. The DNA of the CDR3 is TGTGCCAGCAGCCGACAGGGGGCGCTGTCTGGGGCCAACGTCCTGACTTTC.

V gene TRBV6-6 combines with J gene TRBJ1-2; no definite D call. This CDR3 is built from 17 residues. V dropped 5 bases and J dropped 0 bases, with 19 bases sitting between them. Germline loops: CDR1 MNHNY, CDR2 SVGAGI (reference sequence). The CDR3 DNA sequence: TGTGCCAGCAGTCTCCACGGGATTTCCCCTTCTAACTATGGCTACACCTTC. Its translation: CASSLHGISPSNYGYTF.

CDR3 DNA: TGCGCCAGCAGCAATACAGGGGGCGTGAATGAAAAACTGTTTTTT. It is translated as CASSNTGGVNEKLFF. The chain combines TRBV4-1 with TRBJ1-4, with 9 bases that match TRBD1. Germline V CDR1 and CDR2: MGHRA, YSYEKL. V was clipped by 5 bases and J by 5 bases; unmatched bases: 6. This CDR3 has 15 residues.